The next 10 T cell receptor beta chains were all read from a single sample in a study of blood T cell repertoires in COVID-19. Profiling relied on immunoSEQ multiplex PCR, and the TCRdb table lists in-frame clones only, not all of them. The sample has approximately 480,000 clones, approximately 90% seen once; the top ten hold about 0.7%. Sequencing was done on a sample of PBMCs or T cells enriched from blood (not recorded which). All receptors derive from a woman younger than 35 who had recovered from COVID-19.

The chain has TRBV5-1 and TRBJ2-7, with TRBD1 matching over 9 bases. Germline CDR1 is SGHRS and CDR2 is YFSETQ. Trimming took 5 bases from V and 4 from J; bases not matched to a gene: 13. The CDR3 consists of 16 residues. CDR3 amino acids: CASRPDSGTGLYEQYF. CDR3 nucleotides: TGCGCCAGCAGACCGGACTCCGGGACAGGGCTTTACGAGCAGTACTTC. Full variable domain (missing parts from reference TRBV5-1 and TRBJ2-7): KAGVTQTPRYLIKTRGQQVTLSCSPISGHRSVSWYQQTPGQGLQFLFEYFSETQRNKGNFPGRFSGRQFSNSRSEMNVSTLELGDSALYLCASRPDSGTGLYEQYFGPGTRLTVT.

This clone was recorded once. The chain has TRBV7-2 and TRBJ2-5, with 11 positions matching TRBD2. There are 16 residues in the CDR3. CDR1 is SGHTA and CDR2 is FQGNSA in the germline V gene. V lost 5 bases, J lost 2 bases, and 7 bases stayed unmatched. This CDR3 is CASSPLAGGPQETQYF. CDR3 in DNA: TGTGCCAGCAGCCCCCTAGCGGGGGGCCCACAAGAGACCCAGTACTTC.

V gene TRBV6-5 combines with J gene TRBJ1-1; D is uncertain. Germline values: CDR1 MNHEY, CDR2 SVGAGI. This CDR3 has 13 amino acids. V gave up 7 bases and J gave up 1 base, with 10 bases separating them. This CDR3 reads CASILTGNTEAFF. The CDR3 DNA reads TGTGCCAGCATCCTGACGGGGAACACTGAAGCTTTCTTT.

This chain joins TRBV27 and TRBJ2-3; 10 bases align to TRBD2. This CDR3 is 17 amino acids long. Germline V gives CDR1 MNHEY, CDR2 SMNVEV (reference sequence). The J segment lost 2 bases and the V segment lost 4 bases, leaving 9 bases of the junction unmatched. This chain's CDR3 is CASSSLLTSGPTDTQYF. As DNA, the CDR3 is TGTGCCAGCAGTTCACTATTGACTAGCGGGCCCACAGATACGCAGTATTTT.

The V gene is TRBV21-1, the J gene TRBJ2-1; TRBD2 reflects the table's D call only, with no check against the DNA. TRBV21-1 is given as a pseudogene. The CDR3 length is 16 residues. CDR3: CASSHSDSSSYNEQFF. CDR3 in DNA: TGTGCCAGCAGCCATTCAGACTCTAGCTCCTACAATGAGCAGTTCTTC.

This clone was recorded once. The same CDR3 is also encoded by other DNA sequences in this sample. This sequence joins TRBV5-1 and TRBJ1-1; D is unclear. Germline assignment: CDR1 SGHRS and CDR2 YFSETQ. This CDR3 has 13 residues. With 4 bases removed from V and 0 bases from J, the gap between germline ends came to 7 bases. This chain's CDR3 is CASSPGVNTEAFF. The CDR3, as DNA: TGCGCCAGCAGCCCCGGAGTGAACACTGAAGCTTTCTTT.

On this clone itself: This CDR3 is also generated by other DNA sequences in the sample. The chain has TRBV5-6 and TRBJ1-1; 9 nucleotides align to TRBD1. V was pared by 1 base and J by 4 bases, with 2 bases of the junction left unmatched. The CDR3 contains 14 residues. CDR1 and CDR2 (germline): SGHDT, YYEEEE. CDR3 sequence (DNA): TGTGCCAGCAGCTTGCGACAGGGGGGCACTGAAGCTTTCTTT. Protein sequence: CASSLRQGGTEAFF.

This clone was recorded a few times. The V gene is TRBV6-5, the J gene TRBJ1-6, with D uncertain. The CDR3 runs 15 residues. V was cut by 0 bases and J by 9 bases, with 12 bases left in between. The germline V gene has CDR1 MNHEY and CDR2 SVGAGI. Written as DNA, the CDR3 is TGTGCCAGCAGTTACTCAGGGAAGGGAGGTTCACCCCTCCACTTT. It translates to CASSYSGKGGSPLHF.

This clone showed up just a few times. The chain recombines TRBV4-1 with TRBJ1-1, with D possibly TRBD1 on 5 matching bases. Germline lookup yields CDR1 MGHRA and CDR2 YSYEKL. The CDR3 has 15 residues. With 2 bases removed from V and 3 bases from J, the gap between germline ends came to 13 bases. CDR3 sequence: CASSQSRRVDTEAFF. CDR3 nucleotide sequence: TGCGCCAGCAGCCAATCGCGCAGGGTGGACACTGAAGCTTTCTTT.

The J gene is TRBJ2-2, the V gene TRBV28; TRBD1 agrees at 10 bases. Losses at the gene ends were 6 bases for V and 5 bases for J; bases not matched to a gene: 18. The germline V gene encodes CDR1 MDHEN and CDR2 SYDVKM. The CDR3 loop spans 19 amino acids. The CDR3 loop is CASSQGRGKPGQGTGELFF. In nucleotides, the CDR3 is TGTGCCAGCAGCCAGGGTAGGGGGAAACCGGGACAGGGGACCGGGGAGCTGTTTTTT.